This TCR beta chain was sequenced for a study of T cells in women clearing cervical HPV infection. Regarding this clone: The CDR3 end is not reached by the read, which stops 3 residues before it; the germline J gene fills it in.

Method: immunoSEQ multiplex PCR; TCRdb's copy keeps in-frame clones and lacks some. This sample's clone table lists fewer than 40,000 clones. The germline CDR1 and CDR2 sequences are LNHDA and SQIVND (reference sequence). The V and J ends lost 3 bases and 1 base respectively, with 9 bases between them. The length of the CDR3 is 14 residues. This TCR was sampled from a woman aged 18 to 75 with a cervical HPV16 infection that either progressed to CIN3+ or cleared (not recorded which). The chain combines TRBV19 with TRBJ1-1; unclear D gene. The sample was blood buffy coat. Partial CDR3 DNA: TGTGCCAGTAGTATTTCCCGACAGAACACTGAA. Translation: CASSISRQNTE. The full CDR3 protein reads CASSISRQNTEAFF.